The entry below gives a single TCR beta chain sequence along with its context. Trimming took off 2 bases at V and 0 bases at J, with 17 bases between the two ends. The CDR3 runs to 18 residues. CDR1 is LNHDA and CDR2 is SQIVND in the germline V gene (reference sequence). The data derive from a study of shared clonotypes between healthy human individuals. Clones were sequenced by immunoSEQ multiplex PCR, and TCRdb holds only the in-frame ones, with some missing. The sample holds approximately 1.1 million clones, 75% to 85% seen once. The donors, all of them Caucasian adults, lived in Nashville, Tennessee.

This receptor was identified in a man younger than 35 in good health. Some clones in this sample may be carry-over from other donors' samples. The genes are TRBV19 and TRBJ1-3, with a weak D call TRBD1 (6 bases). Sample: memory CD4+ T cells from PBMCs. Subset denoted: CD45RA-negative fraction. The CDR3 DNA follows: TGTGCCAGTAGTATAATGAGTTCGTCGGGGGCCTCTGGAAACACCATATATTTT. It yields the protein CASSIMSSSGASGNTIYF.